This TCR beta chain emerged from a study of prognosis after radiotherapy for stage I lung cancer. Study summary: SBRT radiotherapy used 3 to 5 fractions and a biologically effective dose of at least 100 Gy. Concurrent therapy with stereotactic body radiotherapy was given to no patient.

Genomic DNA provided the template from which TCR beta CDR3 was amplified by two-round multiplex PCR. Gene-specific TRBV and TRBJ primers were used in PCR round one. TCRdb passed the multiplex PCR reads through MiXCR, listing each CDR3 protein once. The data show over 20,000 distinct CDR3 sequences, approximately 35% seen once. Uniform node negativity on CT and PET/CT characterised the cohort, and no patient had undergone prior chemotherapy or radiotherapy or presented other malignancies. The CDR3 has 15 residues. In germline, CDR1 is MDHEN, CDR2 SYDVKM. Trimming removed 4 bases from V and 5 bases from J, with 15 bases in between.

The source is a donor over 45 with non-small cell lung cancer. The sample in question was PBMCs, obtained before or after stereotactic body radiation therapy (not recorded which). The V call is TRBV28, the J call TRBJ1-5; D not resolved. The CDR3: CASSSGSELYQPQHF. DNA for the CDR3: TGTGCCAGCAGTTCAGGCTCCGAGTTGTATCAGCCCCAGCATTTT.